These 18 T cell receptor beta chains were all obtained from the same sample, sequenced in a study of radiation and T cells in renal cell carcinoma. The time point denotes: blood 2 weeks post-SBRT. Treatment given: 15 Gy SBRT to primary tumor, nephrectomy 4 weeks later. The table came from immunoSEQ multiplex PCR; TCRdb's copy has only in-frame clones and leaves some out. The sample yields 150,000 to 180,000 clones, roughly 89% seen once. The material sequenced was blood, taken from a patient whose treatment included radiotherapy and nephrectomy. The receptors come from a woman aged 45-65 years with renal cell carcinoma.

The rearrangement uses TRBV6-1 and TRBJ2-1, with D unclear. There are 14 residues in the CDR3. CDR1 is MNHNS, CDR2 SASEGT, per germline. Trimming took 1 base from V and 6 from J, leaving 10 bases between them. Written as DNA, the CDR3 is TGTGCCAGCAGTGAAGTGAATAGAGTCAATGAGCAGTTCTTC. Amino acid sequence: CASSEVNRVNEQFF.

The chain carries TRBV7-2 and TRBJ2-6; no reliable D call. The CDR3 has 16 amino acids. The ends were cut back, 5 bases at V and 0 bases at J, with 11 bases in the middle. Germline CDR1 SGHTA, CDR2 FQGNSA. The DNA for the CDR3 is TGTGCCAGCAGCGCTTCCGCGATCTCTGGGGCCAACGTCCTGACTTTC. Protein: CASSASAISGANVLTF.

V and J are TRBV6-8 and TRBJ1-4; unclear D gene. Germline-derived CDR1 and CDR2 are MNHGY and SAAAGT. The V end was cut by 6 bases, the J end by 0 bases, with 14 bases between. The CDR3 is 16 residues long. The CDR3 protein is CASRRHLPTTNEKLFF. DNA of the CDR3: TGTGCCAGCAGACGCCACTTACCCACAACTAATGAAAAACTGTTTTTT.

CDR3: CASSKVRDEQYF. The CDR3 bases are TGTGCCAGCAGTAAGGTCAGGGACGAGCAGTACTTC. This chain connects TRBV6-6 to TRBJ2-7; D is perhaps TRBD1 (5 bases). The ends were cut back, 5 bases at V and 5 bases at J, with 10 bases in the middle. CDR3 length equals 12 residues. Per germline, CDR1 MNHNY and CDR2 SVGAGI (reference sequence).

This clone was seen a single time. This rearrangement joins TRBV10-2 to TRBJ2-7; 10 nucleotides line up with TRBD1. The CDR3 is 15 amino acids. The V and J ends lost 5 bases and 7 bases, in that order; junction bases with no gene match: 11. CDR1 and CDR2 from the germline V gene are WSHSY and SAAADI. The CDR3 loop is CASSKTGTGDGEQYF. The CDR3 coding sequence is TGCGCCAGCAGTAAAACCGGGACAGGGGACGGAGAGCAGTACTTC.

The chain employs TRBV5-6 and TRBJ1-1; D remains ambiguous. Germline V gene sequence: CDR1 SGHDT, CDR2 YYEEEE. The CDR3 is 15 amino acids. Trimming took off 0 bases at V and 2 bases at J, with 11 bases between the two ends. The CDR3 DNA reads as TGTGCCAGCAGCTTGGCGCAGGAGTTTAACACTGAAGCTTTCTTT. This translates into CASSLAQEFNTEAFF.

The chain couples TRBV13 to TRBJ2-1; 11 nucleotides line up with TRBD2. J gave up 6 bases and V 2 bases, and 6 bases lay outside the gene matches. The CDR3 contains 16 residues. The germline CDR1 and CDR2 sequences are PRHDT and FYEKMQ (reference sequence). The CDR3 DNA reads TGTGCCAGCAGCTTAACATATAGCGGGGGGGGCAATGAGCAGTTCTTC. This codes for CASSLTYSGGGNEQFF. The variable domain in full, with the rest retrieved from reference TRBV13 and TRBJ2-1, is AAGVIQSPRHLIKEKRETATLKCYPIPRHDTVYWYQQGPGQDPQFLISFYEKMQSDKGSIPDRFSAQQFSDYHSELNMSSLELGDSALYFCASSLTYSGGGNEQFFGPGTRLTVL.

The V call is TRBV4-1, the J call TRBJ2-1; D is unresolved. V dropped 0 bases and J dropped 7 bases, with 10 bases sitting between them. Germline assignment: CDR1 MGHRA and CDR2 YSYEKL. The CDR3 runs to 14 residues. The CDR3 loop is CASSQEPRLNEQFF. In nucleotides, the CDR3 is TGCGCCAGCAGCCAAGAACCCCGGCTGAATGAGCAGTTCTTC.

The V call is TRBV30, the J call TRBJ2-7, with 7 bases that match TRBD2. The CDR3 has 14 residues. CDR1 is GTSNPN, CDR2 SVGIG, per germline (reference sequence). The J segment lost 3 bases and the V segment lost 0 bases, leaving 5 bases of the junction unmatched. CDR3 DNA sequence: TGTGCCTGGAGTGTGGGAGGGAAGGGCTACGAGCAGTACTTC. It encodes CAWSVGGKGYEQYF.

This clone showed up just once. The CDR3 DNA sequence: TGTGCCAGCTCACGAGCCGGGACAGGGGGAGGGTGGACTGAAGCTTTCTTT. It codes for CASSRAGTGGGWTEAFF. The chain links TRBV18 to TRBJ1-1; 11 bases align to TRBD1. CDR1 and CDR2 (germline): KGHSH, LQKENI. This CDR3 has 17 residues. Trimming removed 4 bases from V and 5 bases from J; junction bases left unmatched: 12.

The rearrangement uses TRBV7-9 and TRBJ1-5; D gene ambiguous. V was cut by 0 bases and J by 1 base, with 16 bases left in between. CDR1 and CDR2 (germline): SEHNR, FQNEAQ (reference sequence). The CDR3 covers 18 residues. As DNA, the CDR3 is TGTGCCAGCAGCTTAGCCCCCCTCTCCGGGGAAAGCAATCAGCCCCAGCATTTT. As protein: CASSLAPLSGESNQPQHF.

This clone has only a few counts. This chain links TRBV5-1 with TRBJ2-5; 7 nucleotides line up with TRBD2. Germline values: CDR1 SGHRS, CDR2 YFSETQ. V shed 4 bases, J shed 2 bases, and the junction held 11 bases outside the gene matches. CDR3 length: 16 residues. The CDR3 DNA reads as TGCGCCAGCAGCCCGCGCGTCGCGGGAGCACAAGAGACCCAGTACTTC. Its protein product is CASSPRVAGAQETQYF.

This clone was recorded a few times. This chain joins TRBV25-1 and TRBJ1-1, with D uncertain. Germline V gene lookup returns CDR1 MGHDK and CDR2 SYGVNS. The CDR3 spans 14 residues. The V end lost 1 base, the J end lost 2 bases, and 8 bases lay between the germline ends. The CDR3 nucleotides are TGTGCCAGCAGTGAATTAACAGCAAACACTGAAGCTTTCTTT. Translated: CASSELTANTEAFF.

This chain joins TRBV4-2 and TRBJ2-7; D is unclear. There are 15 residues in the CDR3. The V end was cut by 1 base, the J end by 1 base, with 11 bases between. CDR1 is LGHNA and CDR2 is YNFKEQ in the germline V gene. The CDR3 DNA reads TGTGCCAGCAGCCAAGGTGAAGGCTTTTCCTACGAGCAGTACTTC. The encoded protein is CASSQGEGFSYEQYF.

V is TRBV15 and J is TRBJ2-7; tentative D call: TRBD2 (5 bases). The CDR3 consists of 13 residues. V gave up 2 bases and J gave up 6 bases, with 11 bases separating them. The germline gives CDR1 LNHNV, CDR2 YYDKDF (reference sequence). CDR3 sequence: CATSRNGGREQYF. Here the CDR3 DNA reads TGTGCCACCAGCAGAAATGGAGGACGCGAGCAGTACTTC.

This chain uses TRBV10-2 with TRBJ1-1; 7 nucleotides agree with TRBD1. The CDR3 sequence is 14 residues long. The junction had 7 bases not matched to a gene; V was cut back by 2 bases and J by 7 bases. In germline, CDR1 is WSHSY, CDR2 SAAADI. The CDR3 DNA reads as TGCGCCAGCAGTGAGCCGGACAGGACGAGTGAAGCTTTCTTT. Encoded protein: CASSEPDRTSEAFF.

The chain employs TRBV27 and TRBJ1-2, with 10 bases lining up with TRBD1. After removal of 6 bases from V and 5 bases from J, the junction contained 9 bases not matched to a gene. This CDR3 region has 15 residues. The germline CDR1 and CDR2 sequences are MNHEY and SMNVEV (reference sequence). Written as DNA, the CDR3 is TGTGCCAGCAGGATACCGGGGACAGGGGAATATGGCTACACCTTC. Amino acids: CASRIPGTGEYGYTF.

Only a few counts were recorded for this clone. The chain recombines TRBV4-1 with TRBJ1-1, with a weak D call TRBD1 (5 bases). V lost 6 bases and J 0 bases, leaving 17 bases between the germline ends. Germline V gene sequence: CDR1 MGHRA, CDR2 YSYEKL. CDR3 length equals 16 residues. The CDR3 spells CASRQPGRTLNTEAFF. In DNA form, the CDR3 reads TGCGCCAGCAGACAGCCGGGACGGACTTTGAACACTGAAGCTTTCTTT.